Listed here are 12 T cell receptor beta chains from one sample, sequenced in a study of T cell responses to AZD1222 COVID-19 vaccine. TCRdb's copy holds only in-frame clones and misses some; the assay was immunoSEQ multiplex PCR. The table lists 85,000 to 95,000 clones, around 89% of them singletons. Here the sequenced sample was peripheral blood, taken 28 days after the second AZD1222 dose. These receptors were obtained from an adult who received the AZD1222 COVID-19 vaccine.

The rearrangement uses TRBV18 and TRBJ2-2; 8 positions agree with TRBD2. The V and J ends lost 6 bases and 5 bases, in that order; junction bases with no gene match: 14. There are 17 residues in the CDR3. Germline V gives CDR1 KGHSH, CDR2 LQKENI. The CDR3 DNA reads TGTGCCAGCTCCCCTAACGCGGGGGGCGTTGGAACCGGGGAGCTGTTTTTT. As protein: CASSPNAGGVGTGELFF.

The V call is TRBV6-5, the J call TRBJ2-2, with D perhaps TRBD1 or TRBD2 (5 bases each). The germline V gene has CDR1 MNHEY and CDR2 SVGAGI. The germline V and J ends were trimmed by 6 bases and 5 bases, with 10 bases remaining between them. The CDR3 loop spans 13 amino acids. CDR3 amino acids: CASSIEGTGELFF. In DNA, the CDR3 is TGTGCCAGCAGCATCGAGGGGACCGGGGAGCTGTTTTTT.

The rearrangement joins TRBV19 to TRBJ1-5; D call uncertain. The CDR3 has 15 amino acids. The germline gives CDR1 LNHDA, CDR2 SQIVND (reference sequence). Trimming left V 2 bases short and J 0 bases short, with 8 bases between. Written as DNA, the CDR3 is TGTGCCAGTAGTATATCCGCATATAGCAATCAGCCCCAGCATTTT. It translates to CASSISAYSNQPQHF.

CDR3 in amino acids: CASSLVGGYYTF. The CDR3 bases are TGTGCCAGCAGCTTAGTGGGGGGGTACTACACCTTC. The V and J genes are TRBV11-2 and TRBJ1-2, with D possibly being TRBD1 (5 bases). Germline V gives CDR1 SGHAT, CDR2 FQNNGV. V was cut by 1 base and J by 10 bases, with 10 bases left in between. CDR3 length equals 12 residues.

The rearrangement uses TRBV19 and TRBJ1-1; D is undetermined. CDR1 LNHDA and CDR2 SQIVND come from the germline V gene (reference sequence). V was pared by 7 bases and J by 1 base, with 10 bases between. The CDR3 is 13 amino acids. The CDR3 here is CASIGNPNTEAFF. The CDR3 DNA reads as TGTGCCAGTATTGGCAACCCGAACACTGAAGCTTTCTTT.

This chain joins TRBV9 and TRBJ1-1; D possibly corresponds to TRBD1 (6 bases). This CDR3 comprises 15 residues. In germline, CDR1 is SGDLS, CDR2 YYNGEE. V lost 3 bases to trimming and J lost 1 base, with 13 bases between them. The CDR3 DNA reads TGTGCCAGCAGCGACAGGGAAGGGAGGAACACTGAAGCTTTCTTT. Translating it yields CASSDREGRNTEAFF.

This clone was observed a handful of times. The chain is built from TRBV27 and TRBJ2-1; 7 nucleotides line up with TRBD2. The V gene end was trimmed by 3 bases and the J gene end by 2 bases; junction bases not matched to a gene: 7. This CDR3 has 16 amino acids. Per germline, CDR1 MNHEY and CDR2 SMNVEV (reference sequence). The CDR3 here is CASSLASGDPYNEQFF. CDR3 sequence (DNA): TGTGCCAGCAGTTTGGCCAGCGGGGACCCCTACAATGAGCAGTTCTTC.

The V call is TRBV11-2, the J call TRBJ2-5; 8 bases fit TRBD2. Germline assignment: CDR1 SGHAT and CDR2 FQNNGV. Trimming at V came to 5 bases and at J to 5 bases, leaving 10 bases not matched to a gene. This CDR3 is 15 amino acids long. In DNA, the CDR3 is TGTGCCAGCAGCGCGAGCGGGGGCTCGGGGGAGACCCAGTACTTC. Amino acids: CASSASGGSGETQYF.

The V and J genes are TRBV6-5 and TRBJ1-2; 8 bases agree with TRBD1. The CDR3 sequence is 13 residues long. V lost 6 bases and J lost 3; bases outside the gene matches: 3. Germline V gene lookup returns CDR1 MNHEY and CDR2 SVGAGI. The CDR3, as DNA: TGTGCCAGCAGACTGGACAGGGACTATGGCTACACCTTC. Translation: CASRLDRDYGYTF.

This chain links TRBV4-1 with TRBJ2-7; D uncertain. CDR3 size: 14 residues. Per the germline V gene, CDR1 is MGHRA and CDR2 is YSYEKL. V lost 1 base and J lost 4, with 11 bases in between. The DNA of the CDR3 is TGCGCCAGCAGCCAAGTTAGCCTGGGGTACGAGCAGTACTTC. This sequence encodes CASSQVSLGYEQYF.

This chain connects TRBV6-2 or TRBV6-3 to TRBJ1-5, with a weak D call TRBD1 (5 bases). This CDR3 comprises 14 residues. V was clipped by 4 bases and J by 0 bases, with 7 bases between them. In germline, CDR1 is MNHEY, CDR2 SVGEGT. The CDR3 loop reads CASSWTSSNQPQHF. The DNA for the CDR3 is TGTGCCAGCAGTTGGACAAGTAGCAATCAGCCCCAGCATTTT.

In DNA, the CDR3 is TGTGCCAGCAGCACGCGGACGGGAACGAACACCGGGGAGCTGTTTTTT. It is translated as CASSTRTGTNTGELFF. The J gene is TRBJ2-2, the V gene TRBV7-2; tentative D call: TRBD2 (5 bases). Germline V lookup: CDR1 SGHTA, CDR2 FQGNSA. V gave up 5 bases and J gave up 0 bases, with 13 bases separating them. The CDR3 contains 16 residues. The variable domain in full, with the rest retrieved from reference TRBV7-2 and TRBJ2-2, is GAGVSQSPSNKVTEKGKDVELRCDPISGHTALYWYRQSLGQGLEFLIYFQGNSAPDKSGLPSDRFSAERTGGSVSTLTIQRTQQEDSAVYLCASSTRTGTNTGELFFGEGSRLTVL.